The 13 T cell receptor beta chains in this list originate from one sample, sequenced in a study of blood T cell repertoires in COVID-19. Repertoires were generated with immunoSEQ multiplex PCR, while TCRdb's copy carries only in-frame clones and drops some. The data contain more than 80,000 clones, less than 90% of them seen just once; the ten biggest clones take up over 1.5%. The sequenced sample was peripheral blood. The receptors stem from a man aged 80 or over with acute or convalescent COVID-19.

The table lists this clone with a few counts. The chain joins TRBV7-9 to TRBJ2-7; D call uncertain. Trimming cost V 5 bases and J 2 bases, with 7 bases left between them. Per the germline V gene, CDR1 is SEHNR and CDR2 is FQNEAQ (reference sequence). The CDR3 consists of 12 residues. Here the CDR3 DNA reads TGTGCCAGCAGCGCAGGAACCTACGAGCAGTACTTC. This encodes CASSAGTYEQYF.

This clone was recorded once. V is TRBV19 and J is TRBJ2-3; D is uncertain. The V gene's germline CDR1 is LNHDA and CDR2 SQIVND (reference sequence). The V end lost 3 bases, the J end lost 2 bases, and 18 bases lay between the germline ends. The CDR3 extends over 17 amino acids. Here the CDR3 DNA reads TGTGCCAGTAGTATCGGTGGTATGAGCGCGAACACAGATACGCAGTATTTT. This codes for CASSIGGMSANTDTQYF.

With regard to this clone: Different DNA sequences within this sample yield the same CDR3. The CDR3 here is CASSRTSGGNTGELFF. The CDR3 DNA is TGTGCCAGCAGTAGGACTAGCGGGGGGAACACCGGGGAGCTGTTTTTT. The rearrangement links TRBV2 to TRBJ2-2; 13 bases fit TRBD2. V shed 5 bases, J shed 1 base, and the junction held 1 base outside the gene matches. CDR1 is SNHLY and CDR2 is FYNNEI in the germline V gene. The CDR3 contains 16 residues. Looking up the rest from reference TRBV2 and TRBJ2-2 gives the full variable domain: EPEVTQTPSHQVTQMGQEVILRCVPISNHLYFYWYRQILGQKVEFLVSFYNNEISEKSEIFDDQFSVERPDGSNFTLKIRSTKLEDSAMYFCASSRTSGGNTGELFFGEGSRLTVL.

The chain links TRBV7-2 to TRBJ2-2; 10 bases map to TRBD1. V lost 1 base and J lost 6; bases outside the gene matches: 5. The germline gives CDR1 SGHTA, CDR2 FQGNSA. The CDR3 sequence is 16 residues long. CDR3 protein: CASSLGDRGRSGELFF. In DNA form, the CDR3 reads TGTGCCAGCAGCTTAGGGGACAGGGGAAGATCCGGGGAGCTGTTTTTT.

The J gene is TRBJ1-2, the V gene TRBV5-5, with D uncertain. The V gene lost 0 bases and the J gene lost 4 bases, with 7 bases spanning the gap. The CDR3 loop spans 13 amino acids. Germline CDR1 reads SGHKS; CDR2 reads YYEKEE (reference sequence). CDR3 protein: CASSLATFYGYTF. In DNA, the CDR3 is TGTGCCAGCAGCTTGGCTACCTTCTATGGCTACACCTTC.

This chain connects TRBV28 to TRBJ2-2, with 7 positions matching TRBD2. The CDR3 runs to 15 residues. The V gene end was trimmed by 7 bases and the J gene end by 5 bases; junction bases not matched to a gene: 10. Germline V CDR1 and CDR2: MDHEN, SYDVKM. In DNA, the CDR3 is TGTGCCAGCAAGTCAAGCGGGATAGAAACCGGGGAGCTGTTTTTT. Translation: CASKSSGIETGELFF. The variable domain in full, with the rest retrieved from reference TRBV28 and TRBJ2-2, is DVKVTQSSRYLVKRTGEKVFLECVQDMDHENMFWYRQDPGLGLRLIYFSYDVKMKEKGDIPEGYSVSREKKERFSLILESASTNQTSMYLCASKSSGIETGELFFGEGSRLTVL.

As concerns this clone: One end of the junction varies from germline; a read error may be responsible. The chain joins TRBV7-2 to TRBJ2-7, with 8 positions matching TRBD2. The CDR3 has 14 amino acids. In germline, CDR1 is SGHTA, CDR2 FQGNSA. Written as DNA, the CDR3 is TGTGCCAGCAGCTTCGGGACTAGGTTTCCCCCTCACGCCTTC. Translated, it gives CASSFGTRFPPHAF.

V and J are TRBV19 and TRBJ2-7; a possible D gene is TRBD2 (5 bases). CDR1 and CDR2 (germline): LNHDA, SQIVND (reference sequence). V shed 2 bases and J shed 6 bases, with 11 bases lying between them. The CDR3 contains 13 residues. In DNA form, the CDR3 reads TGTGCCAGTAGTATACAAAACGGACTCGAGCAGTACTTC. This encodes CASSIQNGLEQYF.

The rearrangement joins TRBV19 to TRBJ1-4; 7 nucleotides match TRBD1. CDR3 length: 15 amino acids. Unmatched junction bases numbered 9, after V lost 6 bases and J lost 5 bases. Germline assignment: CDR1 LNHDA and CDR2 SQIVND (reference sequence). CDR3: CASSRRTGVNEKLFF. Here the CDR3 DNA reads TGTGCCAGTAGCCGCCGAACAGGGGTAAATGAAAAACTGTTTTTT.

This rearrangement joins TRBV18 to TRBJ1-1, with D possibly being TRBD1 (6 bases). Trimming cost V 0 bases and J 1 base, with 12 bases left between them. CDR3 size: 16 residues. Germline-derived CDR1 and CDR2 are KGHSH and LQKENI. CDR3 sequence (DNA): TGTGCCAGCTCACCACCCACCCGGACAGAGAACACTGAAGCTTTCTTT. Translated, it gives CASSPPTRTENTEAFF.

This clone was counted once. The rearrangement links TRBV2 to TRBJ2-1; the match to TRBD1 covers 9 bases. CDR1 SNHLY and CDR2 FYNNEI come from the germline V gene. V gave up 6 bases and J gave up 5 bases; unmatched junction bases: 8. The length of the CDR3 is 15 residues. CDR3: CASSYMDRGNNEQFF. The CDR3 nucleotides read TGTGCCAGCAGCTATATGGACAGGGGAAACAATGAGCAGTTCTTC.

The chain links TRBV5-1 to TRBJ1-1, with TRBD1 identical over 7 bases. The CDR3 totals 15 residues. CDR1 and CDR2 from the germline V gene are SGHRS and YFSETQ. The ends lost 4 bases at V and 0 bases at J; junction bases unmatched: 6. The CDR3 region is CASSTLTGMNTEAFF. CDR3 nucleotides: TGCGCCAGCAGCACCCTGACAGGGATGAACACTGAAGCTTTCTTT.

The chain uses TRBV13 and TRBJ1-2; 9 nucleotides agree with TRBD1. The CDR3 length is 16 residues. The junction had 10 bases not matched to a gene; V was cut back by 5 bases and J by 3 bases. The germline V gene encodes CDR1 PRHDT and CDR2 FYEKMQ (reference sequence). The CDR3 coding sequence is TGTGCCAGCAGCACCGGGACAGGGCGCTCGTACTATGGCTACACCTTC. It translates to CASSTGTGRSYYGYTF.